This TCR beta chain was recorded in a study of Ad26.COV2.S vaccination and SARS-CoV-2 variants. Study information: Into the muscle, Ad26.COV2.S was dosed once or twice, 56 days apart.

Points from the study as a whole: Comparable non-spike TCR breadth was observed in vaccine and placebo recipients.

Assay: immunoSEQ multiplex PCR; the TCRdb copy retains only in-frame clones and omits some. The table has about 220,000 clones, 85% to 90% seen once; the top ten hold roughly 10%. Details on this clone: The target antigen is unknown.

J lost 0 bases, V lost 4 bases, and 12 bases had no gene match. The length of the CDR3 is 17 residues. The germline V gene has CDR1 SGHRS and CDR2 YFSETQ. Treatment indicated: roughly 19 received Ad26.COV2.S at low or high dose, single or two shots; several received placebo; per-sample allocation not given. All samples were drawn on day 63, counting from the first vaccine or placebo injection. This TCR derives from a person aged 18-60 years who received the Ad26.COV2.S COVID-19 vaccine or a placebo. V and J are TRBV5-1 and TRBJ1-2, with 7 positions matching TRBD1. Sequencing used peripheral blood, obtained in a trial of Ad26.COV2.S vaccine versus placebo. CDR3 sequence reads: CASSPNVQGPTNYGYTF. DNA of the CDR3: TGCGCCAGCAGCCCAAACGTACAGGGGCCTACTAACTATGGCTACACCTTC.